This TCR beta chain came from a study of T cells in Graves' hyperthyroidism and ophthalmopathy. The source material, RNA transcripts, was used to amplify TCR beta CDR3 regions. In the first-round RT-PCR of the TCR CDR3, the HTBI primer set was used. From the multiplex PCR reads, TCRdb called clonotypes with MiXCR, one entry per CDR3 protein. The table lists approximately 590,000 distinct CDR3 sequences, just over 45% of them singletons, with just under 8.5% in the top ten. Study outcomes and limitations: It was a median roughly six months before onset that the model predicted ophthalmopathy. Ophthalmopathy and stable hyperthyroidism were told apart by a 13 V-J model.

Lactation, pregnancy, other autoimmune disease or uncontrolled infection excluded patients. Thyroid ultrasound and orbital computed tomography, with clinical symptoms and serum thyroxine and TRAb, informed diagnoses. Note on this clonotype: Its target is not known. One base away lies a much larger clone, so this may be a sequencing read error.

This sequence was found in a woman under 30 with Graves' hyperthyroidism. The material sequenced was peripheral blood or thyroid tissue (not recorded which).

This CDR3 is CASSLAEELYEQYF. The CDR3 region has the DNA TGTGCCAGCAGCTTAGCGGAAGAACTATACGAGCAGTACTTC. V is TRBV7-2 and J is TRBJ2-7; D is unclear. The CDR3 sequence is 14 residues long. Trimming pared 0 bases from V and 4 bases from J, leaving 10 bases between. Germline values: CDR1 SGHTA, CDR2 FQGNSA.